Listed below are T cell receptor beta chains from one sample, sequenced in a study of blood T cells in healthy people across ages. Using its own MiXCR run on the 5' RACE reads, TCRdb lists one record per CDR3 protein. Among roughly 2 million distinct CDR3 sequences, just under 50% were seen once, and the ten largest hold around 2.1%. Sequencing was carried out using blood. These receptors were collected from a woman aged 35 to 49 in good health. CDR3s include the opening cysteine and the closing phenylalanine or tryptophan. Fields, in order: D gene, clone size, J gene, V gene, CDR3 DNA, CDR3 protein. The D gene is left open where the match is weak. For some rows the clone size is stated as once, few or many, or as a class when expanded; others skip it.

D: NA; size: few; J: TRBJ2-6; V: TRBV6-5; DNA: TGTGCCAGCAGTTACGACACCCGCACAGGGGCCAACGTCCTGACTTTC; CDR3: CASSYDTRTGANVLTF
D: NA; size: NA; J: TRBJ2-3; V: TRBV20-1; DNA: TGCAGTGCTACCCCAAGGGCCCCCACAGATACGCAGTATTTT; CDR3: CSATPRAPTDTQYF
D: NA; size: NA; J: TRBJ1-2; V: TRBV21-1; DNA: TGTGCCAGCAGCAACCGGGACAGGGTAGGAGCGGACTATGGCTACACCTTC; CDR3: CASSNRDRVGADYGYTF
D: NA; size: few; J: TRBJ2-1; V: TRBV2; DNA: TGTGCCCGGCAGGGTAGCTCCTACAATGAGCAGTTCTTC; CDR3: CARQGSSYNEQFF
D: NA; size: NA; J: TRBJ2-7; V: TRBV29-1; DNA: TGCAGCGTTGAAGAGCGTTACAATGAGCAGTACTTC; CDR3: CSVEERYNEQYF
D: TRBD1; size: NA; J: TRBJ2-7; V: TRBV5-1; DNA: TGCGCCAGCAGCATATTCCGGGACAGCTCCTACGAGCAGTACTTC; CDR3: CASSIFRDSSYEQYF
D: NA; size: NA; J: TRBJ2-1; V: TRBV20-1; DNA: TGCAGTGCTAGGAACCTAGCGCAAGAAACCTACAATGAGCAGTTCTTC; CDR3: CSARNLAQETYNEQFF
D: NA; size: NA; J: TRBJ1-2; V: TRBV3-1; DNA: TGTGCCAGCAGCCAAGACGCAGGGATAACGAGTGGCTACACCTTC; CDR3: CASSQDAGITSGYTF
D: NA; size: few; J: TRBJ1-2; V: TRBV10-3; DNA: TGTGCCATCAGTGAGCTACCCTCTAACTATGGCTACACCTTC; CDR3: CAISELPSNYGYTF
D: NA; size: NA; J: TRBJ2-7; V: TRBV20-1; DNA: TGCAGTGCTAGAGATCGGAACGGCCGCTCCTACGAGCAGTACTTC; CDR3: CSARDRNGRSYEQYF
D: TRBD1; size: few; J: TRBJ2-3; V: TRBV20-1; DNA: TGCAGTGCTAGTTTACTCGGACAGGGGGCTTCAGATACGCAGTATTTT; CDR3: CSASLLGQGASDTQYF
D: NA; size: NA; J: TRBJ2-7; V: TRBV12-3/TRBV12-4; DNA: TGTGCCAGCAGGGGGCAGAGGACCTACGAGCAGTACTTC; CDR3: CASRGQRTYEQYF
D: NA; size: NA; J: TRBJ2-7; V: TRBV10-3; DNA: TGTGCCATCAAGGAGGGGGGGGCCTACAATGAGCAGTACTTC; CDR3: CAIKEGGAYNEQYF
D: NA; size: NA; J: TRBJ1-5; V: TRBV2; DNA: TGTGCCAGCAGTGAAGCGCTCGGGGGCAGACAGCCCCAGCATTTT; CDR3: CASSEALGGRQPQHF
D: NA; size: NA; J: TRBJ2-5; V: TRBV5-1; DNA: TGCGCCAGCACCCTAGATAGGTACCAAGAGACCCAGTACTTC; CDR3: CASTLDRYQETQYF
D: TRBD1; size: once; J: TRBJ2-7; V: TRBV5-4; DNA: TGTGCCAGCAGCTTGGGGTACAGGGGAACGGAAAACGAGCAGTACTTC; CDR3: CASSLGYRGTENEQYF
D: NA; size: NA; J: TRBJ1-4; V: TRBV6-5; DNA: TGTGCCAGCAGCACCAACATTGCAACTAATGAAAAACTGTTTTTT; CDR3: CASSTNIATNEKLFF
D: NA; size: NA; J: TRBJ2-7; V: TRBV7-9; DNA: TGTGCCAGCAGCCTTCGGACCCTTGGAGGGGAGCAGTACTTC; CDR3: CASSLRTLGGEQYF
D: NA; size: NA; J: TRBJ1-1; V: TRBV12-3/TRBV12-4; DNA: TGTGCCAGCTACCCCCGGAGGGCCCCGAGGACTGAAGCTTTCTTT; CDR3: CASYPRRAPRTEAFF
D: NA; size: NA; J: TRBJ1-2; V: TRBV20-1; DNA: TGCAGTGCTAGATCAGGATTGGGCTATGGCTACACCTTC; CDR3: CSARSGLGYGYTF
D: TRBD2; size: few; J: TRBJ2-3; V: TRBV12-3/TRBV12-4; DNA: TGTGCCAGCAGTTTAGCGGCTAGCGGGTCCCCACAAAATACGCAGTATTTT; CDR3: CASSLAASGSPQNTQYF
D: NA; size: NA; J: TRBJ2-1; V: TRBV28; DNA: TGTGCCAGCAGTTTGTGGCGGTCCTACAATGAGCAGTTCTTC; CDR3: CASSLWRSYNEQFF
D: TRBD2; size: NA; J: TRBJ2-1; V: TRBV11-2; DNA: TGTGCCAGCAGCCGAGAAAGGACTAGCGGGGGTGAGCAGTTCTTC; CDR3: CASSRERTSGGEQFF
D: TRBD1; size: NA; J: TRBJ2-1; V: TRBV7-9; DNA: TGTGCCAGCAGCTGGGGGACAGGGGTTGGGAATGAGCAGTTCTTC; CDR3: CASSWGTGVGNEQFF